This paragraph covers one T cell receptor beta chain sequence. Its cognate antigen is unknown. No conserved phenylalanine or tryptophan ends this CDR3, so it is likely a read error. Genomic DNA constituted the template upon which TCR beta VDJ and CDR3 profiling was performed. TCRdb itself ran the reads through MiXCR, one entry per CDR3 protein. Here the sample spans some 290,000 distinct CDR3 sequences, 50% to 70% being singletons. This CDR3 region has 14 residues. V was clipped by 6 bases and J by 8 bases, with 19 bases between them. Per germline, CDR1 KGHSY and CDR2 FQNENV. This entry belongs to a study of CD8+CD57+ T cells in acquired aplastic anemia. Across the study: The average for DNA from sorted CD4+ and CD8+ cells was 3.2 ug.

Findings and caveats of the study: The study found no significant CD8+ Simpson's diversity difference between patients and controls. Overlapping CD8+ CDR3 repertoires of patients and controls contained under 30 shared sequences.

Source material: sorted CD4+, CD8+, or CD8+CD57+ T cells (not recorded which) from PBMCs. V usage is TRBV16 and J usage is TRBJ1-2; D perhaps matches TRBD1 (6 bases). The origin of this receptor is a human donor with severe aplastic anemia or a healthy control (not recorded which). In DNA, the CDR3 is TGTGCCAGCAGTCTTCAAGGAACAGGGCAAGGCTACACCCTC. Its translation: CASSLQGTGQGYTL.